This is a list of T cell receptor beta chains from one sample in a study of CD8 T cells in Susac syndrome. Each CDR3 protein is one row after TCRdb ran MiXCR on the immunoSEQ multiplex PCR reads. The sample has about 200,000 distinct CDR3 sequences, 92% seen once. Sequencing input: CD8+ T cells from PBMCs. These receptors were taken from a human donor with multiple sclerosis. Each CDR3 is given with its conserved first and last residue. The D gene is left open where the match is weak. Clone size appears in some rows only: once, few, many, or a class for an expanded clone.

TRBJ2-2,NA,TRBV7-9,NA,TGTGCCAGCGACCCCCTAGCGTTCGTCGGGGAGCTGTTTTTT,CASDPLAFVGELFF
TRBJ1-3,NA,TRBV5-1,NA,TGCGCCAGCAGATCGTTAGGACAGACGGCTTCTGGAAACACCATATATTTT,CASRSLGQTASGNTIYF
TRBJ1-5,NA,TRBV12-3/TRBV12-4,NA,TGTGCCAGCAGTCCACTAGGAGGGGGAAATCAGCCCCAGCATTTT,CASSPLGGGNQPQHF
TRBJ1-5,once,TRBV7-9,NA,TGTGCCAGCAGCTTGCTGGGGGCAAATCAGCCCCAGCATTTT,CASSLLGANQPQHF
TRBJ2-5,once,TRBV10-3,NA,TGTGCCATCAGTGAGTCGCAGACCCAGTACTTC,CAISESQTQYF
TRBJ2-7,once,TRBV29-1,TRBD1,TGCAGCGTTGGGCCTCCGGGACAGGGGTTCCACGAGCAGTACTTC,CSVGPPGQGFHEQYF
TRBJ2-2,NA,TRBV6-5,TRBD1,TGTGCCAGCAGTACGGGACAGGGAGGTGGGGAGCTGTTTTTT,CASSTGQGGGELFF
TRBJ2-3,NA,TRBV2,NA,TGTGCCAGCAGTGAAGATGATACCACAGATACGCAGTATTTT,CASSEDDTTDTQYF
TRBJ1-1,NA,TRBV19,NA,TGTGCCAGTAGAATGGCTGGGGTCACTGAAGCTTTCTTT,CASRMAGVTEAFF
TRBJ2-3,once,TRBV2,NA,TGTGCCAGCATCCTAGGGAGCCCTGCCACAGATACGCAGTATTTT,CASILGSPATDTQYF
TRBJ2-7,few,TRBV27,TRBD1,TGTGCCAGCAGTGTGGGACAGGGGAGTTACGAGCAGTACTTC,CASSVGQGSYEQYF
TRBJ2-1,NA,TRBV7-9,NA,TGTGCCAGCAGCTTCATCCTGGTGGAAGGTGAGCAGTTCTTC,CASSFILVEGEQFF
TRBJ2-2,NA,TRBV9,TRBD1,TGTGCCAGCAGCGTAGTCGGGACAGCCAACACCGGGGAGCTGTTTTTT,CASSVVGTANTGELFF
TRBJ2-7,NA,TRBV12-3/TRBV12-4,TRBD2,TGTGCCAGCAGCTTAGCGGGATTGGGGCCCTACGAGCAGTACTTC,CASSLAGLGPYEQYF
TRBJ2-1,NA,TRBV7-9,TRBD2,TGTGCCAGCAGACCAGATACCGGGACTAGCCCTCACTCCTACAATGAGCAGTTCTTC,CASRPDTGTSPHSYNEQFF
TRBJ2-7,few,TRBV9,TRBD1,TGTGCCAGCAGCGTAGGAGGACAGGGGTACGAGCAGTACTTC,CASSVGGQGYEQYF
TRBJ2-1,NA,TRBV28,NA,TGTGCCAGCAGTTGGCACGTGGGCTCCTACAATGAGCAGTTCTTC,CASSWHVGSYNEQFF
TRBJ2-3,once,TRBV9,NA,TGTGCCAGCAGCCCCCAGAGGGGTGATACGCAGTATTTT,CASSPQRGDTQYF
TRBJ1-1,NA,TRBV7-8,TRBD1,TGTGCCAGCAGCTTTCCGGGACAGGGGGCCTCGGGCACTGAAGCTTTCTTT,CASSFPGQGASGTEAFF
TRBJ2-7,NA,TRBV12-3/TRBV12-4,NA,TGTGCCAGCAGTTTAGCGGGATATACCTACGAGCAGTACTTC,CASSLAGYTYEQYF
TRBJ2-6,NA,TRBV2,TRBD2,TGTGCCAGCAGGGTAGCGGGATGGACTTCGTTCTCTGGGGCCAACGTCCTGACTTTC,CASRVAGWTSFSGANVLTF
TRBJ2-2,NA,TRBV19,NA,TGTGCCAGTAGTCCGCACAGCGGACCGGCCAGGGAGCTGTTTTTT,CASSPHSGPARELFF
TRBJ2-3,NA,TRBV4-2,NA,TGTGCCAGCAGCCAAGAGTCCCTTAGGTTGAGCACAGATACGCAGTATTTT,CASSQESLRLSTDTQYF
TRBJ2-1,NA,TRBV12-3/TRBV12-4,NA,TGTGCCAGCAGTGACGAGCTAGCAACCTCCTACAATGAGCAGTTCTTC,CASSDELATSYNEQFF
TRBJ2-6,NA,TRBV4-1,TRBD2,TGCGCCAGCAGCCAAGAGATGGGGGGGAGCCTTAGCTCTGGGGCCAACGTCCTGACTTTC,CASSQEMGGSLSSGANVLTF
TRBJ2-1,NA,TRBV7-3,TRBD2,TGTGCCAGCAGCCCCCTAGCGGGAGGCGGGGGCAATGAGCAGTTCTTC,CASSPLAGGGGNEQFF
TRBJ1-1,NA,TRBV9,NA,TGTGCCAGCAGTCAATATCCGGGAGAAGGAGCTTTCTTT,CASSQYPGEGAFF
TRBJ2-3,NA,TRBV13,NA,TGTGCCAGCAGCCCTATGGATACGCAGTATTTT,CASSPMDTQYF
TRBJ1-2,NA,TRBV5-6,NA,TGTGCCAGCAGCTTGGTCCTTGGCCCCGAGGACTATGGCTACACCTTC,CASSLVLGPEDYGYTF
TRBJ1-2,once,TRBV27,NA,TGTGCCAGCAGTACCACCCAGGGCCTCAACTATGGCTACACCTTC,CASSTTQGLNYGYTF
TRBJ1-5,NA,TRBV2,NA,TGTGCCAGCGGTAATAGCAATCAGCCCCAGCATTTT,CASGNSNQPQHF
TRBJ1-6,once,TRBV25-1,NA,TGTGCCAGCAGTGGGAGGGGGGGGGATTCACCCCTCCACTTT,CASSGRGGDSPLHF
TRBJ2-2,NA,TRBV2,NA,TGTGCCAGCAGAGCTGGGGGTGGTACCGGGGAGCTGTTTTTT,CASRAGGGTGELFF
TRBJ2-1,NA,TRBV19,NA,TGTGCCAGTAGTATAGATCAAGCGGAGCAGTTCTTC,CASSIDQAEQFF
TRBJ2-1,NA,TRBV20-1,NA,TGCAGCATTGGGGTCTACAATGAGCAGTTCTTC,CSIGVYNEQFF
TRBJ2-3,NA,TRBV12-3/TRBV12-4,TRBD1,TGTGCCAGCAGTTTTCATCGGGCAGTGACAGGGGAGGCAGATACGCAGTATTTT,CASSFHRAVTGEADTQYF
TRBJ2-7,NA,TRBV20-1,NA,TGCAGTGCCCCTTACCCGGGTGGCGGGGTCTACGAGCAGTACTTC,CSAPYPGGGVYEQYF
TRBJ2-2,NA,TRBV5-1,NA,TGCGCCAGCAGCTTGGACGTCGTCAGGGGGAACACCGGGGAGCTGTTTTTT,CASSLDVVRGNTGELFF
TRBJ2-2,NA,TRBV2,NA,TGTGCCAGCAGCCTGGACGGTTTCTCCGGGGAGCTGTTTTTT,CASSLDGFSGELFF
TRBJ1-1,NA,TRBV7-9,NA,TGTGCCAGCAGCCCGGGGAGGGTCATGAACACTGAAGCTTTCTTT,CASSPGRVMNTEAFF
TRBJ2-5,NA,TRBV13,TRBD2,TGTGCCAGCCTGACTAGCGGGGGGCGGGAGACCCAGTACTTC,CASLTSGGRETQYF
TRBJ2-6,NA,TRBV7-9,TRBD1,TGTGCCAGTACCCGGGACAGAACCTCTGGGGCCAACGTCCTGACTTTC,CASTRDRTSGANVLTF
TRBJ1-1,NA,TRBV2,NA,TGTGCCAGCGTCGACGCGATGGGGAACACTGAAGCTTTCTTT,CASVDAMGNTEAFF
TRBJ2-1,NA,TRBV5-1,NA,TGCGCCAGCAGCTCCCCCGGGGGCCCAGTGGAGCAGTTCTTC,CASSSPGGPVEQFF
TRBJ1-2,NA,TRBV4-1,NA,TGCGCCAGCAGCCAAGACTTAGGGGCTACGGGGAGGTATGGCTACACCTTC,CASSQDLGATGRYGYTF